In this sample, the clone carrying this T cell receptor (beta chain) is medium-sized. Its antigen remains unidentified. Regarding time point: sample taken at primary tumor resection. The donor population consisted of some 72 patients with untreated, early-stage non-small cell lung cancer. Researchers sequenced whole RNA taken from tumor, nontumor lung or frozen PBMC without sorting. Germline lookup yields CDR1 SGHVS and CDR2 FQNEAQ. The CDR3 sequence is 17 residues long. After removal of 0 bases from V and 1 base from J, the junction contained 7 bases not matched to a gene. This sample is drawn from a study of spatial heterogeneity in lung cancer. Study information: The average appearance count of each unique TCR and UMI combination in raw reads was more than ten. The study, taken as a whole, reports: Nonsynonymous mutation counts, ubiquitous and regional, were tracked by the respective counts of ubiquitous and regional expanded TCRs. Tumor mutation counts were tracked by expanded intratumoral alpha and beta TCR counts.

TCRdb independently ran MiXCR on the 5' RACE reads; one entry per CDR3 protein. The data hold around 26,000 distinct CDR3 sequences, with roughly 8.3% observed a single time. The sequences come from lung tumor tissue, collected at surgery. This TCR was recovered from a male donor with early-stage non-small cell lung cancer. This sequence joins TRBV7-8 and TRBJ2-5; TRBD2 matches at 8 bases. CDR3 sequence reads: CASSLAGLAGSQETQYF. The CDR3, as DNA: TGTGCCAGCAGCTTAGCCGGGCTAGCGGGCTCCCAAGAGACCCAGTACTTC.